The entry that follows covers one TCR beta chain sequence. This receptor's antigen is unknown. One base away there is no much larger clone; base qualities are not given. This entry is derived from a study of naive and memory T cell subsets (dated by TCRdb to about 2017). With respect to the entire study: Sorted naive and memory T cell subsets from peripheral blood were analyzed in the study using a UMI-based, open-source pipeline for TCR alpha and beta sequencing. IgG serology results and the functional CMV T cell responses were in complete agreement. RNA was DNase-treated and reverse transcribed with TCR constant-region primers, mostly using SuperScript III.

Study-wide conclusions, independent of this receptor: Single alpha or beta chain sequences, rather than paired alpha/beta receptors, were used to define clonotypes. RNA-based TCR counts may be influenced by expression changes linked to T cell activation and differentiation. After error correction, over 85% of naive TCR sequences appeared only once, giving much steeper abundance distributions than memory subsets. A power law was followed by TCR abundance, with an exponent that differed between naive and memory subsets but was consistent across the three individuals. In both CD4 and CD8 cells, the Gini index increased while Shannon and inverse Simpson diversity decreased from naive through CM, EM and EMRA. The repertoire findings for the naive and memory subsets could not be validated against a ground truth, as none was available.

Looking up the germline V gene yields CDR1 LGHNA and CDR2 YNFKEQ. At the junction V is shortened by 0 bases and J by 1 base, with 9 bases in between. From the cysteine through the phenylalanine, the CDR3 covers 15 amino acids. The read is trimmed to its CDR3 DNA, 45 bases read in frame from base 1. From the second PCR step onward, the TCR alpha chain libraries and the TCR beta chain libraries were amplified separately. Donor CMV status was determined by IFNgamma production from CD4+ T cells after overnight stimulation of fresh PBMCs with CMV viral lysate. Using Miltenyi beads, CD4 T cells were first positively selected, and CD8 T cells were then positively selected from the CD4-negative fraction. After staining for CD3, CD4, CD8, CD45RA, CD27 and a live/dead dye, cells were sorted on a BD Aria II into four subsets based on CD45RA and CD27. Three healthy volunteers provided blood, and each donor's sample was split into CD4 and CD8 T cells and then further divided into four differentiation subsets. Roughly 120 ml of peripheral blood was collected from each donor, and PBMC were isolated by Ficoll-Paque PLUS density-gradient centrifugation. Sorted cells were lysed in RLT buffer, and RNA was extracted with a Qiagen RNeasy kit and stored at -80°C.

The library was prepared using UMI-ligation and nested PCR. An equimolar mix of two oligonucleotides covering both TRBC1 and TRBC2 was used as the beta constant-region primer. A single-stranded oligonucleotide carrying the SP2 primer and a 12-nucleotide UMI was ligated to the 3' end of the cDNA by T4 RNA ligase 1. Four rounds of PCR, combining the SP2 primer with nested alpha and beta constant-region primers, were used to amplify the ligated cDNA. The ligation reaction was kept at 16 degrees C for roughly 20-24 hours. PCR2 was usually performed as a SYBR Green qPCR and halted at a preset threshold so that over-amplification would not occur. Every purification after the first one was done using Agencourt AMPure XP magnetic beads. Library quantification was done by Qubit, followed by a TapeStation check on which the main peak was expected at around 650 bp. The pooled libraries were sequenced on an Illumina MiSeq using v2 2x251 paired-end kits, which usually yielded roughly 0.85-2.3 million reads per sample. Each sample's library went into the pool at roughly 4.4 nM, and about 4.5-8% PhiX was added to help with cluster recognition. Per the source publication's procedure: V and J genes were assigned to Demultiplexor-processed FASTQ reads by Decombinator through tag matching, with a single base-pair mismatch being allowed. Collapsinator used UMIs to correct both sequencing errors and frequency errors arising from PCR heterogeneity. TCRs were translated and CDR3s were extracted from the conserved cysteine to the FGXG phenylalanine by CDR3Translator, with non-productive sequences being flagged. Repertoires were subsampled to equal numbers of UMI-defined TCRs before Gini, Shannon entropy and inverse Simpson indices were calculated. Within the linear range, a power law was fitted by maximum likelihood to the distributions of clonotype abundance. For one naive CD8 sample, the pipeline and MIGEC produced similar UMI counts, unique TCR numbers and clonal distributions. The repertoires were searched for some 7,300 CMV-associated CDR3 sequences that had been compiled from VDJdb and a published dataset. In TCRdb, the public reads were trimmed at Q25 with fastp and aligned with MiXCR, with productive beta chains retained. Every distinct CDR3 protein forms one entry, paired with its most common genes and DNA. These V and J calls originate from TCRdb's pipeline instead of the authors' own analysis. This sample comprises 65,000 to 85,000 distinct CDR3 sequences, around 13% of them detected only once. Approximately 0.84% of the sample is held by the ten biggest clonotypes.

The clonotype comes from a human donor in good health. The chain joins TRBV4-2 to TRBJ2-5; the D gene cannot be named for sure. Sample: central memory CD4+ T cells from blood. Per the publication, the cell subset or site label means: central memory, CD45RA- CD27+. The CDR3 region reads CASSQDLRIQETQYF. At the DNA level, the sequence is TGTGCCAGCAGCCAAGATCTCCGGATCCAAGAGACCCAGTACTTC.